The clone carrying this TCR beta chain was observed many times. These data are taken from a study of T cells in Graves' hyperthyroidism and ophthalmopathy. The source material, RNA transcripts, was used to amplify TCR beta CDR3 regions. Using the HTBI primer set, a first-round RT-PCR was run on the TCR CDR3. MiXCR, run by TCRdb on the multiplex PCR reads, gives a single entry per CDR3 protein. The top ten hold about a fifth of the sample, which has 300,000 to 450,000 distinct CDR3 sequences, approximately 13% seen once. Trimming cost V 2 bases and J 2 bases, with 13 bases left between them. Germline CDR1 KGHDR, CDR2 SFDVKD. The CDR3 contains 16 residues.

The specimen sequenced was blood. This TCR was recovered from a man aged 25-40 years with Graves' hyperthyroidism that later progressed to Graves' ophthalmopathy. The chain uses TRBV24-1 and TRBJ2-3, with D uncertain. The CDR3: CATSDSQAYPTDTQYF. The CDR3, as DNA: TGTGCCACCAGTGATTCTCAGGCCTACCCCACAGATACGCAGTATTTT.